A single sample gave rise to the 9 T cell receptor beta chains below, sequenced in a study of T cells in Graves' hyperthyroidism and ophthalmopathy. Amplification of TCR beta CDR3 regions was performed using RNA transcripts as template. In the first-round RT-PCR of the TCR CDR3, the HTBI primer set was used. TCRdb re-called the multiplex PCR reads through MiXCR, storing one row per CDR3 protein. The sample includes 540,000 or so distinct CDR3 sequences, more than 45% of them seen just once. Sequences were obtained from peripheral blood or thyroid tissue (not recorded which). These receptors came from an adult woman with Graves' disease, either hyperthyroidism or ophthalmopathy (not recorded which).

This rearrangement joins TRBV10-3 to TRBJ2-1, with D possibly being TRBD1 (5 bases). The CDR3 is made up of 14 amino acids. The V end lost 2 bases, the J end lost 5 bases, and 10 bases lay between the germline ends. CDR1 and CDR2 (germline): ENHRY, SYGVKD. Here the CDR3 DNA reads TGTGCCATCAGTGAGCCGACAGTTAACAATGAGCAGTTCTTC. This encodes CAISEPTVNNEQFF.

The chain recombines TRBV15 with TRBJ1-6; D is perhaps TRBD1 (5 bases). The CDR3 extends over 13 amino acids. Germline assignment: CDR1 LNHNV and CDR2 YYDKDF (reference sequence). Trimming took 5 bases from V and 13 from J, leaving 15 bases between them. CDR3 amino acids: CATSGTGNQPLHF. CDR3 in DNA: TGTGCCACCAGCGGTACAGGAAATCAGCCCCTCCACTTT.

The chain joins TRBV29-1 to TRBJ1-2; D is undetermined. V was cut by 5 bases and J by 6 bases, with 13 bases left in between. Per germline, CDR1 SQVTM and CDR2 ANQGSEA. This CDR3 is 12 amino acids long. The DNA for the CDR3 is TGCAGCGTTACCGGAGGCTTTCATGGCTACACCTTC. Residues: CSVTGGFHGYTF. Together with reference TRBV29-1 and TRBJ1-2, the CDR3 gives the full variable domain: SAVISQKPSRDICQRGTSLTIQCQVDSQVTMMFWYRQQPGQSLTLIATANQGSEATYESGFVIDKFPISRPNLTFSTLTVSNMSPEDSSIYLCSVTGGFHGYTFGSGTRLTVV.

The chain uses TRBV7-9 and TRBJ1-1; D is unresolved. This CDR3 has 14 residues. Deletions cut 8 bases from V and 0 bases from J, with 13 bases between. The germline V gene has CDR1 SEHNR and CDR2 FQNEAQ (reference sequence). This chain's CDR3 is CASERAGLNTEAFF. The CDR3 DNA is TGTGCCAGCGAAAGGGCGGGCCTGAACACTGAAGCTTTCTTT.

This clonotype showed up many times. V and J are TRBV11-2 and TRBJ1-6, with TRBD1 as a possible D gene (5 bases). The CDR3 consists of 15 residues. Germline lookup yields CDR1 SGHAT and CDR2 FQNNGV. Deletions cut 0 bases from V and 10 bases from J, with 13 bases between. Here the CDR3 DNA reads TGTGCCAGCAGCTTAGATCGGTCCGGGACCTCACCCCTCCACTTT. Translating it yields CASSLDRSGTSPLHF. Variable domain in full (rest from reference TRBV11-2 and TRBJ1-6): EAGVAQSPRYKIIEKRQSVAFWCNPISGHATLYWYQQILGQGPKLLIQFQNNGVVDDSQLPKDRFSAERLKGVDSTLKIQPAKLEDSAVYLCASSLDRSGTSPLHFGNGTRLTVT.

This clonotype turned up a few times. This sequence joins TRBV30 and TRBJ2-7, with D possibly matching TRBD1 (6 bases). Trimming stripped 7 bases from V and 7 bases from J, with 17 bases between. The CDR3 length is 12 residues. From germline, CDR1 is GTSNPN and CDR2 SVGIG (reference sequence). The CDR3 protein is CAFHVRGGEQYF. The CDR3 region has the DNA TGTGCCTTCCATGTCAGGGGCGGAGAGCAGTACTTC. The full variable domain, in which reference TRBV30 and TRBJ2-7 provide the parts outside the CDR3, is SQTIHQWPATLVQPVGSPLSLECTVEGTSNPNLYWYRQAAGRGLQLLFYSVGIGQISSEVPQNLSASRPQDRQFILSSKKLLLSDSGFYLCAFHVRGGEQYFGPGTRLTVT.

Only a few counts were recorded for this clonotype. The chain joins TRBV12-3 or TRBV12-4 to TRBJ1-6; TRBD1 aligns across 11 bases. V shed 4 bases and J 9 bases; nucleotides not matched to a gene: 8. This CDR3 is built from 16 residues. The chain's CDR3 is CASSWPGQGDSSPLHF. CDR3 nucleotide sequence: TGTGCCAGCAGTTGGCCGGGACAGGGGGACAGTTCACCCCTCCACTTT.

At least ten counts were recorded for this clonotype. This chain links TRBV11-2 with TRBJ2-5; possible D gene TRBD1, 6 bases. The V end lost 6 bases, the J end lost 5 bases, and 7 bases lay between the germline ends. Germline V gene data show CDR1 as SGHAT and CDR2 as FQNNGV. The CDR3 spans 11 residues. Written as DNA, the CDR3 is TGTGCCAGCAGGGGGGCGGAGACCCAGTACTTC. This gives the protein CASRGAETQYF. The whole variable domain, remainder taken from reference TRBV11-2 and TRBJ2-5, is EAGVAQSPRYKIIEKRQSVAFWCNPISGHATLYWYQQILGQGPKLLIQFQNNGVVDDSQLPKDRFSAERLKGVDSTLKIQPAKLEDSAVYLCASRGAETQYFGPGTRLLVL.

CDR3 bases: TGCAGCGTTTCCACTTGGGGACAGAACACTGAAGCTTTCTTT. This codes for CSVSTWGQNTEAFF. The V gene is TRBV29-1, the J gene TRBJ1-1; the D gene is possibly TRBD1 (6 bases). This CDR3 contains 14 residues. Trimming removed 5 bases at V and 1 base at J, with 14 bases between. CDR1 and CDR2 (germline): SQVTM, ANQGSEA.